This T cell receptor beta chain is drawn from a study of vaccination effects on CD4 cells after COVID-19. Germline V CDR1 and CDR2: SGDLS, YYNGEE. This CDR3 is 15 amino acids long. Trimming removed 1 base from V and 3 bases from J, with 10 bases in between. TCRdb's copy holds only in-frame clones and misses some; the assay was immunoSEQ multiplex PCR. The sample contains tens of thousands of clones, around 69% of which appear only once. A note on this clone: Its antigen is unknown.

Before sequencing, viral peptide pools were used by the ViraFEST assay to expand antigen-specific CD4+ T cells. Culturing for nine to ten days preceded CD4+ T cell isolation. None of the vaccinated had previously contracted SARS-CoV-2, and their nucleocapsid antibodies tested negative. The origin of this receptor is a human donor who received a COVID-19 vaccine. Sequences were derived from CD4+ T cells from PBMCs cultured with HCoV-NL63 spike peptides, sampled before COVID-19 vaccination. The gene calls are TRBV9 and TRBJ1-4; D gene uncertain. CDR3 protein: CASSVLGIPNEKLFF. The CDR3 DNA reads TGTGCCAGCAGCGTACTGGGGATCCCTAATGAAAAACTGTTTTTT.